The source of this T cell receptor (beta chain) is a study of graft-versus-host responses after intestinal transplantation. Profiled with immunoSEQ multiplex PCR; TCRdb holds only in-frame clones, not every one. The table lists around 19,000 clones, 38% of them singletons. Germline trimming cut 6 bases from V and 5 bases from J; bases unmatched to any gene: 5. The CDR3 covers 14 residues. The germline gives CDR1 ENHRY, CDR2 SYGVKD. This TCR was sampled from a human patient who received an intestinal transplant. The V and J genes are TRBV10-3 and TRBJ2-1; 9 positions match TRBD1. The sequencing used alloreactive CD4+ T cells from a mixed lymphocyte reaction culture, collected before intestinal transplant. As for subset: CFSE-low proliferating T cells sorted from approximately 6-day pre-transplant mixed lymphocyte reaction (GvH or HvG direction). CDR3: CAIRGQGENNEQFF. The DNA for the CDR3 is TGTGCCATCAGGGGACAGGGAGAAAACAATGAGCAGTTCTTC.